Sequencing of this T cell receptor (beta chain) was carried out in a study of patients and donors after allogeneic stem cell transplantation (dated by TCRdb to 2019 to 2021). To prepare the library, RT-PCR was applied. TCRdb shows the sequencer as NextSeq 550. TCRdb reprocessing: public reads trimmed at Q25 with fastp, clones called with MiXCR, in-frame beta chains kept. One record per CDR3 amino acid sequence lists the most common genes and DNA. This sample has 800,000 to 1,000,000 distinct CDR3 sequences in its table, and about a sixth of those were observed once. The ten most abundant clones make up approximately 5.9% of the sample. At the junction V is shortened by 1 base and J by 5 bases, with 12 bases in between. The CDR3 contains 14 residues, cysteine and phenylalanine counted. The kept DNA is CDR3 alone, 42 bases in frame from the first base. The germline V gene supplies CDR1 SGHTA and CDR2 FQGNSA.

In this sample, this clonotype turned up many times. The clone's antigen remains unknown. No base qualities exist here, and no much larger clone lies one base off it. The receptor comes from a human donor who was either an allogeneic HSCT recipient or a stem cell or donor lymphocyte infusion donor (not recorded which). It is not recorded whose cells these are; they may come from a transplant donor. The V gene is TRBV7-2 and the J gene is TRBJ2-7, with a tentative D gene TRBD2 over 5 matching bases. Sequencing input: blood, either unsorted or a sorted T cell fraction (not recorded which). The CDR3 protein sequence reads: CASSLVRLGDEQYF. The base sequence is TGTGCCAGCAGCTTAGTTAGGTTGGGAGACGAGCAGTACTTC.